The sequence of this T cell receptor beta chain was determined in a study of metastatic and nonmetastatic thyroid tumors. Study details: Repertoires from blood and tumor or nodule tissue of malignant and benign thyroid patients were compared.

Germline V lookup: CDR1 SGHRS, CDR2 YFSETQ. CDR3 size: 17 residues. The V end lost 3 bases, the J end lost 1 base, and 19 bases lay between the germline ends. MiXCR reprocessed the PCR reads for TCRdb. The sample consists of roughly 58,000 clones, about 4% of them appearing once. No treatment had been given to any patient before thyroid surgery. The chain combines TRBV5-1 with TRBJ1-1; D unresolved. The sequenced material came from blood. The receptor was derived from a female donor with papillary thyroid cancer or a benign thyroid nodule (not recorded which). Some clones in this sample may be carry-over from other donors' samples. The CDR3 DNA sequence: TGCGCCAGCAGCTCCTATCTAACCTTTCAGGCGAACACTGAAGCTTTCTTT. It yields the protein CASSSYLTFQANTEAFF.